What follows are 32 T cell receptor beta chains derived from one specimen sequenced in a study of blood T cell repertoires in COVID-19 (dated by TCRdb to 2018 to 2020). The library was made by the immunoSEQ multiplex PCR assay. Entries here come from immuneACCESS through TCRdb and include only in-frame sequences with V and J called. Some clones fail to appear in such tables; in the studies checked, an unresolved V gene covers under half of the shortfall, and the cause of the remainder is unknown. In this sample the table shows 200,000 to 250,000 clones, 70% to 90% of which occur a single time. The top ten constitute about 1% of the sample. The specimen was peripheral blood. These receptors were obtained from a middle-aged man with acute or convalescent COVID-19.

The chain recombines TRBV5-4 with TRBJ2-2, with D tentatively TRBD1 (5 bases). The length of the CDR3 is 14 residues. Germline lookup yields CDR1 SGHNT and CDR2 YYREEE (reference sequence). V was cut by 0 bases and J by 6 bases, with 9 bases left in between. The CDR3 coding sequence is TGTGCCAGCAGCTTGGAAGGGGCGGCCGGGGAGCTGTTTTTT. Amino acids: CASSLEGAAGELFF. Supplemented by reference TRBV5-4 and TRBJ2-2, the full variable domain reads ETGVTQSPTHLIKTRGQQVTLRCSSQSGHNTVSWYQQALGQGPQFIFQYYREEENGRGNFPPRFSGLQFPNYSSELNVNALELDDSALYLCASSLEGAAGELFFGEGSRLTVL.

The genes are TRBV6-1 and TRBJ1-2, with a tentative D call TRBD1 (5 bases). V shed 2 bases and J shed 3 bases, with 7 bases lying between them. Germline V gene sequence: CDR1 MNHNS, CDR2 SASEGT. This CDR3 comprises 13 residues. The CDR3 here is CASSERGDYGYTF. The CDR3 DNA sequence: TGTGCCAGCAGTGAACGGGGGGACTATGGCTACACCTTC.

This clone came up once. This sequence joins TRBV30 and TRBJ1-1; D remains unclear. From germline, CDR1 is GTSNPN and CDR2 SVGIG (reference sequence). Trimming took 3 bases from V and 11 from J, leaving 10 bases between them. The CDR3 has 10 residues. This CDR3 is CAWSPEVAFF. The CDR3 DNA reads TGTGCCTGGAGCCCTGAGGTGGCTTTCTTT.

This clone appeared a few times. This chain joins TRBV19 and TRBJ2-7; 9 nucleotides agree with TRBD1. This CDR3 comprises 13 residues. Trimming took 3 bases from V and 7 from J; bases not matched to a gene: 4. The germline gives CDR1 LNHDA, CDR2 SQIVND (reference sequence). CDR3 nucleotides: TGTGCCAGTAGTATGGGGACAGGGCAGGAGCAGTACTTC. It is translated as CASSMGTGQEQYF.

This clone was observed a few times. V is TRBV19 and J is TRBJ1-1, with 7 bases lining up with TRBD1. This CDR3 comprises 13 residues. Germline assignment: CDR1 LNHDA and CDR2 SQIVND (reference sequence). V was clipped by 5 bases and J by 3 bases; unmatched bases: 3. The DNA of the CDR3 is TGTGCCAGTAGTGGACAGGTGGACACTGAAGCTTTCTTT. It specifies CASSGQVDTEAFF.

The genes are TRBV15 and TRBJ2-3, with 10 bases that match TRBD2. Germline V CDR1 and CDR2: LNHNV, YYDKDF (reference sequence). The junction had 2 bases not matched to a gene; V was cut back by 7 bases and J by 4 bases. This CDR3 contains 13 residues. Written as DNA, the CDR3 is TGTGCCACCAAGCGGGGGGGTTCAGATACGCAGTATTTT. Protein product: CATKRGGSDTQYF.

This chain links TRBV9 with TRBJ2-7; possibly TRBD1 for D (6 bases). CDR3 length: 13 amino acids. Trimming stripped 0 bases from V and 6 bases from J, with 10 bases between. CDR1 is SGDLS and CDR2 is YYNGEE in the germline V gene. This chain's CDR3 is CASSVGGQTEQYF. Written as DNA, the CDR3 is TGTGCCAGCAGCGTAGGGGGACAAACCGAGCAGTACTTC.

The genes are TRBV28 and TRBJ1-5; TRBD1 matches at 8 bases. The length of the CDR3 is 14 residues. Germline CDR1 reads MDHEN; CDR2 reads SYDVKM. Unmatched junction bases numbered 8, after V lost 6 bases and J lost 7 bases. CDR3 loop: CASRGQGSVQPQHF. The CDR3 DNA sequence: TGTGCCAGCAGAGGACAGGGATCGGTGCAGCCCCAGCATTTT.

The chain recombines TRBV27 with TRBJ2-7, with TRBD1 matching over 7 bases. Germline V gene data show CDR1 as MNHEY and CDR2 as SMNVEV (reference sequence). The CDR3 loop spans 14 amino acids. The V segment lost 2 bases and the J segment 5 bases; nucleotides outside the gene matches: 6. The CDR3 is CASSLRAGGNEQYF. In DNA form, the CDR3 reads TGTGCCAGCAGTTTAAGAGCAGGGGGAAACGAGCAGTACTTC.

This clone was picked up a small number of times. The gene calls are TRBV5-4 and TRBJ2-5; 14 bases are shared with TRBD2. CDR1 is SGHNT and CDR2 is YYREEE in the germline V gene (reference sequence). The CDR3 runs to 15 residues. Trimming took 4 bases from V and 7 from J; bases not matched to a gene: 6. The CDR3 loop reads CASSPTSGGALTQYF. In DNA form, the CDR3 reads TGTGCCAGCAGCCCGACTAGCGGGGGGGCTCTGACCCAGTACTTC.

The chain employs TRBV5-4 and TRBJ2-1; a possible D gene is TRBD2 (6 bases). CDR1 and CDR2 (germline): SGHNT, YYREEE (reference sequence). The CDR3 has 16 residues. Trimming cost V 5 bases and J 0 bases, with 15 bases left between them. Written as DNA, the CDR3 is TGTGCCAGCAGTTTCTTTGGGCGGGGCTCCTACAATGAGCAGTTCTTC. As protein: CASSFFGRGSYNEQFF.

The V call is TRBV4-1, the J call TRBJ2-2; TRBD2 agrees at 11 bases. The CDR3 sequence is 21 residues long. The germline gives CDR1 MGHRA, CDR2 YSYEKL. With 4 bases clipped from V and 2 bases from J, the junction kept 18 bases outside the gene matches. The chain's CDR3 is CASSPRDSRLAGSLNTGELFF. The DNA for the CDR3 is TGCGCCAGCAGCCCAAGGGACAGCAGACTAGCGGGGTCACTTAACACCGGGGAGCTGTTTTTT.

This chain joins TRBV6-1 and TRBJ1-6; D is ambiguous. Trimming removed 2 bases at V and 4 bases at J, with 12 bases between. Looked up from germline, CDR1 is MNHNS and CDR2 is SASEGT. CDR3 size: 16 residues. The CDR3 DNA is TGTGCCAGCAGTGAATTAGCCCCGTGGTATAATTCACCCCTCCACTTT. Translation gives CASSELAPWYNSPLHF.

The chain couples TRBV7-6 to TRBJ1-4, with TRBD1 matching 7 bases. The length of the CDR3 is 15 residues. Germline V CDR1 and CDR2: SGHVS, FNYEAQ. With 5 bases clipped from V and 3 bases from J, the junction kept 6 bases outside the gene matches. This chain's CDR3 is CASSAPGQPNEKLFF. For the CDR3, the DNA is TGTGCCAGCAGCGCGCCGGGACAGCCTAATGAAAAACTGTTTTTT.

The V call is TRBV5-1, the J call TRBJ2-2; TRBD1 agrees at 7 bases. CDR3 length: 21 amino acids. V gave up 1 base and J gave up 1 base; unmatched junction bases: 19. Germline-derived CDR1 and CDR2 are SGHRS and YFSETQ. CDR3 sequence reads: CASSLKFYRTGPLQNTGELFF. In DNA, the CDR3 is TGCGCCAGCAGCTTGAAATTTTATAGGACAGGACCCCTCCAGAACACCGGGGAGCTGTTTTTT.

This clone has only one observation. The CDR3 here is CASSLTTGTNSPLHF. DNA for the CDR3: TGCGCCAGCAGCTTGACGACAGGGACGAATTCACCCCTCCACTTT. The J gene is TRBJ1-6, the V gene TRBV5-1, with 7 bases lining up with TRBD1. V lost 1 base and J lost 7; bases outside the gene matches: 5. The CDR3 loop spans 15 amino acids. Germline loops: CDR1 SGHRS, CDR2 YFSETQ.

This clone came up a few times. The chain combines TRBV7-9 with TRBJ1-1; TRBD1 is a possible D gene (6 bases). Trimming pared 5 bases from V and 6 bases from J, leaving 16 bases between. The CDR3 sequence is 14 residues long. Germline V gene lookup returns CDR1 SEHNR and CDR2 FQNEAQ (reference sequence). In DNA, the CDR3 is TGTGCCAGCAGCCCTAATACAGGGAATTCTGAAGCTTTCTTT. Encoded protein: CASSPNTGNSEAFF.

This clone has only a few counts. The V gene is TRBV10-1, the J gene TRBJ1-1; 11 bases match TRBD1. J was trimmed by 3 bases and V by 6 bases; bases with no gene match: 3. Germline V gene data show CDR1 as WNHNN and CDR2 as SYGVQD (reference sequence). This CDR3 is built from 14 residues. The CDR3 is CASSRDRGDTEAFF. CDR3 DNA sequence: TGCGCCAGCAGCAGGGACAGGGGGGACACTGAAGCTTTCTTT.

The V gene is TRBV29-1, the J gene TRBJ1-2; D gene unclear. The CDR3 loop spans 12 amino acids. CDR1 and CDR2 (germline): SQVTM, ANQGSEA. V was pared by 0 bases and J by 6 bases, with 8 bases between. CDR3 sequence (DNA): TGCAGCGTTGAAGATATGGGCAATGGCTACACCTTC. Protein sequence: CSVEDMGNGYTF.

The chain joins TRBV13 to TRBJ2-5, with TRBD2 identical over 11 bases. The CDR3 runs to 18 residues. Unmatched junction bases numbered 17, after V lost 4 bases and J lost 7 bases. Per germline, CDR1 PRHDT and CDR2 FYEKMQ (reference sequence). The CDR3, as DNA: TGTGCCAGCAGCTCTCAGAGATCCGGGACTAGCGGCCCCCTGACCCAGTACTTC. Residues: CASSSQRSGTSGPLTQYF.

This sequence joins TRBV4-3 and TRBJ1-1, with 7 positions matching TRBD1. The junction had 9 bases not matched to a gene; V was cut back by 0 bases and J by 8 bases. This CDR3 is 15 amino acids long. Germline V gene sequence: CDR1 LGHNA, CDR2 YSLEER. This chain's CDR3 is CASSQENRGGSEAFF. The CDR3 coding sequence is TGCGCCAGCAGCCAAGAGAACAGGGGAGGAAGCGAAGCTTTCTTT.

J is TRBJ1-2 and V is TRBV6-1, with D perhaps matching TRBD1 (5 bases). This CDR3 spans 16 amino acids. Germline V gene sequence: CDR1 MNHNS, CDR2 SASEGT. V dropped 0 bases and J dropped 4 bases, with 15 bases sitting between them. For the CDR3, the DNA is TGTGCCAGCAGTGAAGCGTTAGGAGGGGCCGGCTATGGCTACACCTTC. Translated, it gives CASSEALGGAGYGYTF.

The rearrangement links TRBV5-1 to TRBJ2-1, with TRBD2 matching over 8 bases. V shed 2 bases and J 2 bases; nucleotides not matched to a gene: 6. Germline V gene data show CDR1 as SGHRS and CDR2 as YFSETQ. This CDR3 is 16 amino acids long. DNA for the CDR3: TGCGCCAGCAGCTTCGGGAGCGGGGGACCCTACAATGAGCAGTTCTTC. It yields the protein CASSFGSGGPYNEQFF.

This chain joins TRBV6-1 and TRBJ2-3, with 7 bases that match TRBD1. Germline values: CDR1 MNHNS, CDR2 SASEGT. This CDR3 spans 17 amino acids. Trimming cost V 2 bases and J 2 bases; bases outside gene matches: 10. CDR3 loop: CASSEIRTGEDTDTQYF. In DNA, the CDR3 is TGTGCCAGCAGTGAAATTAGAACAGGGGAAGACACAGATACGCAGTATTTT.

V is TRBV2 and J is TRBJ2-3; D is undetermined. The CDR3 totals 14 residues. V gave up 3 bases and J gave up 3 bases, with 10 bases separating them. Germline assignment: CDR1 SNHLY and CDR2 FYNNEI. Written as DNA, the CDR3 is TGTGCCAGCAGTGATCGGCGGAGAACAGATACGCAGTATTTT. Its translation: CASSDRRRTDTQYF.

The rearrangement links TRBV3-1 (or the pseudogene TRBV3-2) to TRBJ1-2; unclear D gene. This CDR3 has 13 amino acids. CDR1 is LGHDT, CDR2 YNNKEL, per germline (reference sequence). V lost 3 bases and J lost 4, with 9 bases in between. The CDR3 DNA sequence: TGTGCCAGCAGCCAGCGGGCTTCCTATGGCTACACCTTC. Its translation is CASSQRASYGYTF.

The rearrangement uses TRBV27 and TRBJ1-5; 8 bases align to TRBD1. The CDR3 is made up of 16 amino acids. Germline-derived CDR1 and CDR2 are MNHEY and SMNVEV (reference sequence). The junction had 10 bases not matched to a gene; V was cut back by 2 bases and J by 7 bases. In DNA, the CDR3 is TGTGCCAGCAGTTTACAGGGGGCCGAGCGTCGGCAGCCCCAGCATTTT. Its translation: CASSLQGAERRQPQHF.

This rearrangement joins TRBV30 to TRBJ1-2, with TRBD1 identical over 9 bases. This CDR3 contains 14 residues. V shed 5 bases, J shed 4 bases, and the junction held 8 bases outside the gene matches. CDR1 is GTSNPN and CDR2 is SVGIG in the germline V gene (reference sequence). The CDR3 spells CAWGLTGGPYGYTF. The CDR3 DNA sequence: TGTGCCTGGGGGCTCACAGGGGGCCCCTATGGCTACACCTTC.

This chain joins TRBV4-1 and TRBJ1-5; possible D gene TRBD1, 5 bases. The CDR3 has 16 amino acids. Trimming took 2 bases from V and 2 from J, leaving 13 bases between them. Germline CDR1 and CDR2: MGHRA and YSYEKL. The CDR3 DNA reads TGCGCCAGCAGCCAAAGTTCAGGGCGCGGCAATCAGCCCCAGCATTTT. Its translation is CASSQSSGRGNQPQHF.

This clone has only a few counts. The genes are TRBV7-3 and TRBJ1-2; 9 bases line up with TRBD1. The CDR3 has 13 residues. Trimming at V came to 7 bases and at J to 6 bases, leaving 6 bases not matched to a gene. CDR1 is SGHTA and CDR2 is FQGTGA in the germline V gene. CDR3 loop: CASKAGQGDGYTF. The CDR3 DNA reads as TGTGCCAGCAAAGCGGGACAGGGTGATGGCTACACCTTC. Combining the CDR3 with reference TRBV7-3 and TRBJ1-2 gives the whole variable domain GAGVSQTPSNKVTEKGKYVELRCDPISGHTALYWYRQSLGQGPEFLIYFQGTGAADDSGLPNDRFFAVRPEGSVSTLKIQRTERGDSAVYLCASKAGQGDGYTFGSGTRLTVV.

The chain joins TRBV10-1 to TRBJ2-5; 7 nucleotides align to TRBD1. Losses at the gene ends were 6 bases for V and 5 bases for J; bases not matched to a gene: 12. Germline loops: CDR1 WNHNN, CDR2 SYGVQD (reference sequence). This CDR3 spans 15 amino acids. This chain's CDR3 is CASSQGGLSRETQYF. CDR3 in DNA: TGCGCCAGCAGCCAAGGGGGCCTTAGTCGGGAGACCCAGTACTTC.

J is TRBJ1-4 and V is TRBV2; 9 bases map to TRBD1. Germline values: CDR1 SNHLY, CDR2 FYNNEI. The CDR3 extends over 15 amino acids. Unmatched junction bases numbered 9, after V lost 8 bases and J lost 5 bases. The CDR3 DNA sequence: TGTGCCAGCCGACCCTCGACAGGGGGGAATGAAAAACTGTTTTTT. Translation: CASRPSTGGNEKLFF. The full variable domain, rest sourced from reference TRBV2 and TRBJ1-4, is EPEVTQTPSHQVTQMGQEVILRCVPISNHLYFYWYRQILGQKVEFLVSFYNNEISEKSEIFDDQFSVERPDGSNFTLKIRSTKLEDSAMYFCASRPSTGGNEKLFFGSGTQLSVL.